This T cell receptor beta chain was profiled in a study of regulatory T cells in long-lasting Graves disease. Time point noted: newly diagnosed GD, antithyroid drugs for less than 3 months. With RNA extracted from PBMCs as input, the TCR library was made. CDR3-region Arm-PCR and iRepertoire HTBI primers produced the TCR beta libraries. MiXCR was run by TCRdb on the multiplex PCR reads, yielding one entry per CDR3 protein. The table has roughly 380,000 distinct CDR3 sequences, roughly a sixth seen once. General observations from the study: Lower TCR diversity was seen in persistent Graves' patients than in newly diagnosed ones.

Germline V gene data show CDR1 as MNHNS and CDR2 as SASEGT. Trimming took 6 bases from V and 4 from J, leaving 12 bases between them. The CDR3 totals 13 residues. This clonotype showed up just a few times. The antigen remains undetermined. The chain joins TRBV6-1 to TRBJ1-2; D remains ambiguous. Material: peripheral blood mononuclear cells (PBMCs), obtained at new diagnosis, from a patient treated with antithyroid drugs. This TCR derives from a female donor with Graves disease. CDR3 nucleotides: TGTGCCAGCAGCGCGGGGTCGCTCTATGGCTACACCTTC. It specifies CASSAGSLYGYTF.